Listed here are 15 T cell receptor beta chains from one sample, sequenced in a study of cytomegalovirus exposure and HLA in healthy donors. The PCR used 60 Vbeta and 13 Jbeta primers. TCRdb's copy holds only in-frame clones and misses some; the assay was immunoSEQ multiplex PCR. The profile shows roughly 140,000 clones, roughly 75% of them singletons. The sample was PBMCs. These receptors all come from a female donor in good health and CMV-seronegative.

The chain links TRBV5-5 to TRBJ2-2, with 7 bases fitting TRBD2. This CDR3 has 13 residues. The V gene's germline CDR1 is SGHKS and CDR2 YYEKEE (reference sequence). J lost 3 bases, V lost 7 bases, and 3 bases had no gene match. CDR3: CASLAGDTGELFF. The CDR3 nucleotides read TGTGCCAGCTTGGCGGGAGACACCGGGGAGCTGTTTTTT.

This clone appeared once. The J gene is TRBJ2-3, the V gene TRBV7-2; possible D gene TRBD2, 6 bases. Trimming stripped 5 bases from V and 2 bases from J, with 14 bases between. The CDR3 spans 15 residues. Germline CDR1 and CDR2: SGHTA and FQGNSA. CDR3 amino acids: CASSEGRRFTDTQYF. In DNA form, the CDR3 reads TGTGCCAGCAGCGAAGGGAGGAGGTTCACAGATACGCAGTATTTT.

The chain is built from TRBV19 and TRBJ1-5; D might be TRBD1 (5 bases). Trimming took off 4 bases at V and 0 bases at J, with 13 bases between the two ends. CDR3 size: 16 residues. Germline CDR1 reads LNHDA; CDR2 reads SQIVND (reference sequence). The CDR3 bases are TGTGCCAGTAGTAAGGGCAGGGCATATAGCAATCAGCCCCAGCATTTT. Translation: CASSKGRAYSNQPQHF.

The chain links TRBV6-1 to TRBJ1-5, with TRBD1 matching over 9 bases. Unmatched junction bases numbered 9, after V lost 6 bases and J lost 6 bases. CDR3 size: 15 residues. Germline V CDR1 and CDR2: MNHNS, SASEGT. CDR3 loop: CASSPGTGRFQPQHF. The CDR3 DNA reads TGTGCCAGCAGCCCCGGGACAGGGAGGTTTCAGCCCCAGCATTTT.

V is TRBV4-1 and J is TRBJ2-7; D is possibly TRBD2 (6 bases). Germline lookup yields CDR1 MGHRA and CDR2 YSYEKL. This CDR3 contains 14 residues. V was trimmed by 5 bases and J by 2 bases, leaving 13 bases between them. The DNA for the CDR3 is TGCGCCAGCAGCGCTCGACTAGGTCCCTACGAGCAGTACTTC. Protein sequence: CASSARLGPYEQYF.

The rearrangement links TRBV30 to TRBJ1-4, with TRBD1 as a possible D gene (5 bases). Germline values: CDR1 GTSNPN, CDR2 SVGIG (reference sequence). The V gene lost 2 bases and the J gene lost 4 bases, with 14 bases spanning the gap. The CDR3 has 15 residues. In nucleotides, the CDR3 is TGTGCCTGGAGTTTAGGGGTCAGCCGTAATGAAAAACTGTTTTTT. Its protein product is CAWSLGVSRNEKLFF.

This clone was observed a few times. This chain links TRBV10-1 with TRBJ2-1, with a tentative D call TRBD2 (5 bases). CDR3 size: 12 residues. Germline CDR1 reads WNHNN; CDR2 reads SYGVQD (reference sequence). V shed 4 bases and J shed 9 bases, with 10 bases lying between them. CDR3 protein: CASSVFSGEQFF. The CDR3 DNA reads TGCGCCAGCAGTGTGTTCAGCGGTGAGCAGTTCTTC.

A few counts support this clone. V usage is TRBV2 and J usage is TRBJ1-4, with a tentative D call TRBD1 (5 bases). CDR3 length equals 17 residues. Trimming took 4 bases from V and 0 from J, leaving 15 bases between them. Germline CDR1 reads SNHLY; CDR2 reads FYNNEI. The CDR3 nucleotides are TGTGCCAGCAGTGGGGGCCAGGTCCTCGCAACTAATGAAAAACTGTTTTTT. Its translation is CASSGGQVLATNEKLFF. Full variable domain (outside the CDR3, taken from reference TRBV2 and TRBJ1-4): EPEVTQTPSHQVTQMGQEVILRCVPISNHLYFYWYRQILGQKVEFLVSFYNNEISEKSEIFDDQFSVERPDGSNFTLKIRSTKLEDSAMYFCASSGGQVLATNEKLFFGSGTQLSVL.

The chain recombines TRBV28 with TRBJ1-2; D is possibly TRBD1 (6 bases). CDR3 length: 16 residues. Germline assignment: CDR1 MDHEN and CDR2 SYDVKM. Trimming cost V 6 bases and J 5 bases, with 22 bases left between them. The CDR3 loop reads CASRPPQRRGGYGYTF. The CDR3 nucleotides read TGTGCCAGCAGACCCCCTCAGCGCAGGGGCGGTTATGGCTACACCTTC.

This chain joins TRBV28 and TRBJ1-2; 7 bases agree with TRBD1. After removal of 4 bases from V and 0 bases from J, the junction contained 8 bases not matched to a gene. The CDR3 is 16 residues long. Germline V CDR1 and CDR2: MDHEN, SYDVKM. In nucleotides, the CDR3 is TGTGCCAGCAGTTCGACCCGACAGGGCCCTAACTATGGCTACACCTTC. Protein sequence: CASSSTRQGPNYGYTF.

This chain links TRBV7-9 with TRBJ2-1; no clear D gene. V was shortened by 0 bases and J by 7 bases, with 7 bases between the two germline ends. The CDR3 covers 13 residues. Germline V CDR1 and CDR2: SEHNR, FQNEAQ (reference sequence). In DNA, the CDR3 is TGTGCCAGCAGCTTAGCGAGCAAGAATGAGCAGTTCTTC. Protein: CASSLASKNEQFF.

V is TRBV19 and J is TRBJ2-3; TRBD2 aligns across 9 bases. The germline V gene encodes CDR1 LNHDA and CDR2 SQIVND (reference sequence). The trim removed 7 bases at V and 5 bases at J, leaving 13 bases unmatched. CDR3 size: 16 residues. The CDR3, as DNA: TGTGCCAGTACCCTGAGACTAGCGGAGCGGGGAGATACGCAGTATTTT. This translates into CASTLRLAERGDTQYF.

V is TRBV28 and J is TRBJ2-1; possibly TRBD2 for D (5 bases). Germline V lookup: CDR1 MDHEN, CDR2 SYDVKM. The CDR3 runs 18 residues. V lost 0 bases and J lost 0, with 15 bases in between. Here the CDR3 DNA reads TGTGCCAGCAGTTTATGGAGGGTGGAGGAGGCCTCCTACAATGAGCAGTTCTTC. Protein product: CASSLWRVEEASYNEQFF.

Only a few counts were recorded for this clone. As DNA, the CDR3 is TGTGCCAGCAGGTACGACAGGCCCAACACTGAAGCTTTCTTT. Translation: CASRYDRPNTEAFF. V usage is TRBV2 and J usage is TRBJ1-1; D is perhaps TRBD1 (6 bases). The CDR3 totals 14 residues. The germline V gene has CDR1 SNHLY and CDR2 FYNNEI. The germline V and J ends were trimmed by 6 bases and 2 bases, with 13 bases remaining between them.

V is TRBV28 and J is TRBJ1-2; no clear D. The germline V gene has CDR1 MDHEN and CDR2 SYDVKM. This CDR3 contains 16 residues. Trimming took off 10 bases at V and 0 bases at J, with 21 bases between the two ends. CDR3: CATSLPNGVANYGYTF. For the CDR3, the DNA is TGTGCCACCTCCCTCCCTAACGGGGTGGCTAACTATGGCTACACCTTC.